The 18 T cell receptor beta chains listed next were all sequenced from one sample in a study of somatic mutations in cytotoxic T cells in rheumatoid arthritis. The repertoire was sequenced with immunoSEQ multiplex PCR; TCRdb's copy has only in-frame clones and lacks some. This sample has about 14,000 clones, with roughly 80% found just once. What was sequenced was CD8+ T cells sorted from blood. Receptor source: an adult with rheumatoid arthritis.

The table lists this clone with a few counts. The chain couples TRBV5-1 to TRBJ1-1; unclear D gene. Germline V gives CDR1 SGHRS, CDR2 YFSETQ. The CDR3 runs to 14 residues. V was cut by 1 base and J by 5 bases, with 12 bases left in between. The CDR3 is CASSLLAERTEAFF. CDR3 coding DNA: TGCGCCAGCAGCTTGTTGGCAGAGCGAACTGAAGCTTTCTTT.

The J gene is TRBJ1-4, the V gene TRBV6-6; unclear D gene. This CDR3 has 14 amino acids. Germline CDR1 is MNHNY and CDR2 is SVGAGI (reference sequence). V dropped 3 bases and J dropped 0 bases, with 5 bases sitting between them. CDR3 protein: CASSYKATNEKLFF. The CDR3 nucleotides are TGTGCCAGCAGTTATAAAGCAACTAATGAAAAACTGTTTTTT.

V and J are TRBV9 and TRBJ2-3; the match to TRBD1 covers 8 bases. The CDR3 extends over 14 amino acids. V was pared by 4 bases and J by 0 bases, with 1 base of the junction left unmatched. CDR1 is SGDLS and CDR2 is YYNGEE in the germline V gene. CDR3 DNA sequence: TGTGCCAGCAGCAGACAGGGGAGCACAGATACGCAGTATTTT. Translating it yields CASSRQGSTDTQYF.

This chain uses TRBV5-1 with TRBJ2-1; D is possibly TRBD2 (5 bases). Trimming stripped 4 bases from V and 0 bases from J, with 14 bases between. The CDR3 contains 16 residues. Per the germline V gene, CDR1 is SGHRS and CDR2 is YFSETQ. The DNA of the CDR3 is TGCGCCAGCAGCCTCTCGATAGGGAGCTCCTACAATGAGCAGTTCTTC. The encoded protein is CASSLSIGSSYNEQFF.

This chain links TRBV27 with TRBJ2-1; 8 bases agree with TRBD2. Trimming at V came to 9 bases and at J to 7 bases, leaving 2 bases not matched to a gene. CDR3 length: 11 amino acids. Per germline, CDR1 MNHEY and CDR2 SMNVEV (reference sequence). The CDR3 loop is CASLAGNEQFF. The CDR3 DNA follows: TGTGCCAGTTTAGCGGGGAATGAGCAGTTCTTC.

The rearrangement joins TRBV7-2 to TRBJ2-5; D might be TRBD1 or TRBD2, each matching 5 bases. This CDR3 has 14 amino acids. Germline V gene sequence: CDR1 SGHTA, CDR2 FQGNSA. Trimming shortened V by 2 bases and J by 2 bases, and 9 bases separated the two germline ends. CDR3 sequence: CASSLRDGQETQYF. CDR3 bases: TGTGCCAGCAGCTTACGGGACGGACAAGAGACCCAGTACTTC.

This sequence joins TRBV7-2 and TRBJ2-7; TRBD2 matches 12 bases. Germline V CDR1 and CDR2: SGHTA, FQGNSA. Losses at the gene ends were 3 bases for V and 7 bases for J; bases not matched to a gene: 10. CDR3 length: 16 amino acids. As DNA, the CDR3 is TGTGCCAGCAGCTTCGGACTAGCGGGGCCGCCGGGGGAGCAGTACTTC. Protein sequence: CASSFGLAGPPGEQYF.

The V gene is TRBV11-2, the J gene TRBJ1-6, with D unclear. The CDR3 loop spans 17 amino acids. The germline V gene has CDR1 SGHAT and CDR2 FQNNGV. The germline V and J ends were trimmed by 1 base and 0 bases, with 10 bases remaining between them. CDR3 protein: CASSLVQRSSYNSPLHF. CDR3 DNA: TGTGCCAGCAGCTTAGTCCAGAGGAGCTCCTATAATTCACCCCTCCACTTT.

V is TRBV2 and J is TRBJ1-5; TRBD1 might be the D (6 bases). Trimming removed 7 bases at V and 9 bases at J, with 13 bases between. Germline values: CDR1 SNHLY, CDR2 FYNNEI. The CDR3 spans 12 residues. The CDR3 DNA follows: TGTGCCAGCACCACGAGAGGGGGGCCCCAGCATTTT. This encodes CASTTRGGPQHF.

This clone came up a few times. This chain uses TRBV7-9 with TRBJ1-1; TRBD1 matches 7 bases. Germline values: CDR1 SEHNR, CDR2 FQNEAQ (reference sequence). This CDR3 has 14 residues. V shed 5 bases, J shed 5 bases, and the junction held 8 bases outside the gene matches. In nucleotides, the CDR3 is TGTGCCAGCAGCCTAACAGGGGTTGGGACTGAAGCTTTCTTT. Protein sequence: CASSLTGVGTEAFF.

This chain connects TRBV4-1 to TRBJ2-1; D remains ambiguous. CDR3 length: 13 residues. Trimming shortened V by 1 base and J by 5 bases, and 6 bases separated the two germline ends. The germline V gene encodes CDR1 MGHRA and CDR2 YSYEKL. The CDR3: CASSQVADNEQFF. The CDR3 nucleotides are TGCGCCAGCAGCCAAGTTGCGGACAATGAGCAGTTCTTC.

The chain carries TRBV7-9 and TRBJ1-1, with 7 bases fitting TRBD1. The CDR3 contains 14 residues. V shed 5 bases and J 7 bases; nucleotides not matched to a gene: 10. Germline CDR1 SEHNR, CDR2 FQNEAQ (reference sequence). CDR3: CASSPGGGQHEAFF. DNA for the CDR3: TGTGCCAGCAGCCCCGGGGGGGGACAGCATGAAGCTTTCTTT. Combining the CDR3 with reference TRBV7-9 and TRBJ1-1 gives the whole variable domain DTGVSQNPRHKITKRGQNVTFRCDPISEHNRLYWYRQTLGQGPEFLTYFQNEAQLEKSRLLSDRFSAERPKGSFSTLEIQRTEQGDSAMYLCASSPGGGQHEAFFGQGTRLTVV.

The chain combines TRBV5-1 with TRBJ2-7; 9 nucleotides agree with TRBD1. Losses at the gene ends were 0 bases for V and 1 base for J; bases not matched to a gene: 5. The CDR3 runs to 16 residues. Germline V gene lookup returns CDR1 SGHRS and CDR2 YFSETQ. The CDR3 DNA reads TGCGCCAGCAGCTTGGCCCCGGGACAGGGATCCTACGAGCAGTACGTC. It specifies CASSLAPGQGSYEQYV.

The rearrangement joins TRBV19 to TRBJ2-1; the D call may be TRBD1 or TRBD2 (6 bases each). Trimming left V 6 bases short and J 12 bases short, with 15 bases between. Germline CDR1 reads LNHDA; CDR2 reads SQIVND (reference sequence). The CDR3 loop spans 12 amino acids. The CDR3 DNA reads as TGTGCCAGTAGCACCACAGGGCGGGGGCAGTTCTTC. Encoded protein: CASSTTGRGQFF.

This clone was picked up a small number of times. This chain uses TRBV27 with TRBJ1-1; no firm D call. V lost 3 bases to trimming and J lost 0 bases, with 8 bases between them. This CDR3 comprises 14 residues. From germline, CDR1 is MNHEY and CDR2 SMNVEV (reference sequence). The DNA for the CDR3 is TGTGCCAGCAGTTTGACGTTCATGAACACTGAAGCTTTCTTT. Its protein is CASSLTFMNTEAFF.

The rearrangement joins TRBV6-5 to TRBJ2-2; possible D gene TRBD2, 7 bases. CDR1 MNHEY and CDR2 SVGAGI come from the germline V gene. The germline V and J ends were trimmed by 6 bases and 7 bases, with 18 bases remaining between them. The CDR3 contains 15 residues. CDR3 coding DNA: TGTGCCAGCAGACACGCCGGGGGGCAAGACGGGGAGCTGTTTTTT. Its protein product is CASRHAGGQDGELFF.

The chain recombines TRBV11-2 with TRBJ2-5; perhaps TRBD1 as D (6 bases). This CDR3 region has 13 residues. V lost 8 bases and J lost 3, with 13 bases in between. CDR1 and CDR2 from the germline V gene are SGHAT and FQNNGV. CDR3 DNA: TGTGCCAGCGGAACAGGGATGGAAGAGACCCAGTACTTC. Residues: CASGTGMEETQYF.

This clone was found a few times. In DNA form, the CDR3 reads TGCGCCAGCAGTGAGTGGGGGGTTGAGTATGGCTACACCTTC. This encodes CASSEWGVEYGYTF. This chain connects TRBV10-2 to TRBJ1-2; a weak D match, TRBD1 (5 bases). Trimming pared 1 base from V and 5 bases from J, leaving 11 bases between. This CDR3 contains 14 residues. Germline CDR1 WSHSY, CDR2 SAAADI.